The 32 T cell receptor beta chains below were found in one sample sequenced in a study of cytomegalovirus exposure and HLA in healthy donors. The study ran its PCR with 60 Vbeta and 13 Jbeta primers. TCRdb keeps only in-frame clones here, not all; method: immunoSEQ multiplex PCR. The repertoire holds approximately 150,000 clones, roughly 80% seen once, with roughly 2.7% in the top ten. What was sequenced was PBMCs. Source of these receptors: a boy younger than 10 in good health and CMV-seronegative.

The J gene is TRBJ2-3, the V gene TRBV5-1; D possibly corresponds to TRBD1 (6 bases). The germline V gene has CDR1 SGHRS and CDR2 YFSETQ. This CDR3 spans 17 amino acids. Trimming took 2 bases from V and 0 from J, leaving 16 bases between them. CDR3 bases: TGCGCCAGCAGCTTAGAACCGGGACAAGGTAGCACAGATACGCAGTATTTT. Its translation: CASSLEPGQGSTDTQYF.

The J gene is TRBJ1-6, the V gene TRBV6-1; 9 nucleotides align to TRBD1. In germline, CDR1 is MNHNS, CDR2 SASEGT. This CDR3 is built from 15 residues. Unmatched junction bases numbered 9, after V lost 8 bases and J lost 7 bases. CDR3 amino acids: CASVLHGQGNSPLHF. As DNA, the CDR3 is TGTGCCAGCGTCCTTCACGGACAGGGGAATTCACCCCTCCACTTT.

This clone was recorded only once. The CDR3 protein is CAWGPGQGLGYGYTF. The CDR3 nucleotides are TGTGCCTGGGGACCGGGACAGGGGCTTGGCTATGGCTACACCTTC. V gene TRBV30 combines with J gene TRBJ1-2; 10 nucleotides line up with TRBD1. The CDR3 runs to 15 residues. Germline V CDR1 and CDR2: GTSNPN, SVGIG (reference sequence). J was trimmed by 4 bases and V by 5 bases; bases with no gene match: 10.

The chain joins TRBV21-1 to TRBJ1-5. TRBV21-1 is termed a pseudogene. This CDR3 has 16 residues. In DNA form, the CDR3 reads TGTGCCAGCAGCAAAGGGGGAGGGCCGTCTAATCAGCCCCAGCATTTT. It yields the protein CASSKGGGPSNQPQHF.

V is TRBV5-4 and J is TRBJ2-3; the match to TRBD1 covers 7 bases. The CDR3 is made up of 14 amino acids. The V gene end was trimmed by 4 bases and the J gene end by 5 bases; junction bases not matched to a gene: 7. Germline V gene data show CDR1 as SGHNT and CDR2 as YYREEE (reference sequence). CDR3 in DNA: TGTGCCAGCAGCCGTCGGACAGGACAAGATACGCAGTATTTT. As protein: CASSRRTGQDTQYF.

The chain is built from TRBV7-2 and TRBJ1-2; a weak D match, TRBD1 (6 bases). Germline lookup yields CDR1 SGHTA and CDR2 FQGNSA. The CDR3 totals 15 residues. V lost 4 bases and J 3 bases, leaving 15 bases between the germline ends. DNA for the CDR3: TGTGCCAGCAGCTCACAAACAGGGTTCGACTATGGCTACACCTTC. Its translation: CASSSQTGFDYGYTF.

The chain links TRBV2 to TRBJ2-3; a weak D match, TRBD2 (5 bases). The CDR3 is 15 amino acids. V dropped 4 bases and J dropped 6 bases, with 17 bases sitting between them. CDR1 SNHLY and CDR2 FYNNEI come from the germline V gene. The CDR3 loop reads CASSVQRKGVDTQYF. The CDR3 bases are TGTGCCAGCAGTGTCCAGCGGAAGGGAGTTGATACGCAGTATTTT.

This clone was detected only a few times. The gene calls are TRBV5-1 and TRBJ1-1, with 10 bases fitting TRBD1. The CDR3 consists of 16 residues. Germline V gene data show CDR1 as SGHRS and CDR2 as YFSETQ. Trimming at V came to 4 bases and at J to 3 bases, leaving 9 bases not matched to a gene. CDR3 sequence reads: CASSLGTGVGYTEAFF. CDR3 coding DNA: TGCGCCAGCAGCCTAGGGACAGGGGTTGGGTACACTGAAGCTTTCTTT.

The chain combines TRBV7-9 with TRBJ2-4; 12 bases are a match to TRBD2. The trim removed 5 bases at V and 3 bases at J, leaving 11 bases unmatched. The V gene's germline CDR1 is SEHNR and CDR2 FQNEAQ (reference sequence). The CDR3 sequence is 18 residues long. This CDR3 reads CASSPTSGRPGDKNIQYF. CDR3 DNA: TGTGCCAGCAGCCCGACTAGCGGGAGACCGGGTGACAAAAACATTCAGTACTTC.

This chain joins TRBV4-1 and TRBJ1-1; possible D gene TRBD1, 6 bases. This CDR3 spans 16 amino acids. Trimming left V 0 bases short and J 3 bases short, with 14 bases between. Germline CDR1 reads MGHRA; CDR2 reads YSYEKL. The CDR3, as DNA: TGCGCCAGCAGCCAAGAGGTTGACAGGATCGACACTGAAGCTTTCTTT. This gives the protein CASSQEVDRIDTEAFF.

Comments on this clone: The same CDR3 can be traced to other DNA sequences in this sample. V and J are TRBV18 and TRBJ1-5, with D possibly being TRBD1 (5 bases). The CDR3 is made up of 13 amino acids. Germline V gene data show CDR1 as KGHSH and CDR2 as LQKENI. V lost 2 bases and J 4 bases, leaving 6 bases between the germline ends. The CDR3 region has the DNA TGTGCCAGCTCACCAGGACAAAATCAGCCCCAGCATTTT. Its protein is CASSPGQNQPQHF.

The V and J genes are TRBV28 and TRBJ2-4, with 7 bases aligning to TRBD1. CDR1 and CDR2 (germline): MDHEN, SYDVKM. J was trimmed by 3 bases and V by 5 bases; bases with no gene match: 13. The CDR3 is 17 amino acids. CDR3: CASSIYRGAGVKNIQYF. The CDR3, as DNA: TGTGCCAGCAGTATATACAGGGGTGCTGGGGTCAAAAACATTCAGTACTTC.

This sequence joins TRBV9 and TRBJ2-1; weak D call: TRBD2 (6 bases). CDR1 is SGDLS and CDR2 is YYNGEE in the germline V gene. CDR3 length equals 15 residues. V was trimmed by 3 bases and J by 2 bases, leaving 12 bases between them. CDR3 bases: TGTGCCAGCAGCGGTGGGGGGTACCCCTACAATGAGCAGTTCTTC. Translating gives CASSGGGYPYNEQFF.

This clone showed up just a few times. V and J are TRBV10-3 and TRBJ1-1; 7 positions match TRBD1. The germline V gene encodes CDR1 ENHRY and CDR2 SYGVKD. Germline trimming cut 3 bases from V and 6 bases from J; bases unmatched to any gene: 7. The CDR3 totals 14 residues. The CDR3 DNA sequence: TGTGCCATCAGTGACCCGGGACAGCGGGCTGAAGCTTTCTTT. It specifies CAISDPGQRAEAFF.

This sequence joins TRBV7-3 and TRBJ2-2, with a possible D match to TRBD2 (5 bases). Trimming removed 5 bases from V and 7 bases from J, with 14 bases in between. The CDR3 covers 14 residues. CDR1 and CDR2 (germline): SGHTA, FQGTGA. The CDR3 loop is CASSPVGVHGELFF. CDR3 DNA sequence: TGTGCCAGCAGCCCCGTCGGGGTCCACGGGGAGCTGTTTTTT.

The chain has TRBV29-1 and TRBJ1-2; tentatively, D is TRBD1 (5 bases). Trimming left V 7 bases short and J 4 bases short, with 10 bases between. Germline V gene lookup returns CDR1 SQVTM and CDR2 ANQGSEA. The length of the CDR3 is 11 residues. CDR3 protein: CSGGGGYGYTF. For the CDR3, the DNA is TGCAGCGGTGGGGGGGGCTATGGCTACACCTTC.

V gene TRBV6-1 combines with J gene TRBJ1-4; the D gene is possibly TRBD1 (6 bases). The CDR3 spans 16 residues. V was trimmed by 2 bases and J by 2 bases, leaving 12 bases between them. CDR1 and CDR2 (germline): MNHNS, SASEGT. The CDR3 sequence is CASSEFLGQTNEKLFF. CDR3 sequence (DNA): TGTGCCAGCAGTGAATTTCTCGGACAGACTAATGAAAAACTGTTTTTT.

The V and J genes are TRBV2 and TRBJ2-3; D might be TRBD2 (5 bases). Trimming cost V 7 bases and J 0 bases, with 20 bases left between them. This CDR3 spans 17 amino acids. The germline V gene encodes CDR1 SNHLY and CDR2 FYNNEI. The CDR3 sequence is CASKIDLQRTSTDTQYF. CDR3 nucleotide sequence: TGTGCCAGCAAGATTGACCTACAGCGGACTAGCACAGATACGCAGTATTTT.

The chain joins TRBV21-1 to TRBJ2-7; TRBD1, the D gene given by the table, was not confirmed from the DNA. TRBV21-1 is marked as a pseudogene. This CDR3 contains 14 residues. The CDR3 nucleotides read TGTGCCAGCAGCAAGATCAGGCCCGGCTACGAGCAGTACTTC. This translates into CASSKIRPGYEQYF.

This clone was observed once. The genes are TRBV15 and TRBJ2-1, with 8 bases aligning to TRBD2. Per germline, CDR1 LNHNV and CDR2 YYDKDF (reference sequence). Trimming at V came to 0 bases and at J to 8 bases, leaving 9 bases not matched to a gene. The CDR3 is made up of 16 amino acids. The CDR3: CATSRDLMGAGDEQFF. Here the CDR3 DNA reads TGTGCCACCAGCAGAGATCTTATGGGAGCGGGGGATGAGCAGTTCTTC. Full variable domain (missing parts from reference TRBV15 and TRBJ2-1): DAMVIQNPRYQVTQFGKPVTLSCSQTLNHNVMYWYQQKSSQAPKLLFHYYDKDFNNEADTPDNFQSRRPNTSFCFLDIRSPGLGDTAMYLCATSRDLMGAGDEQFFGPGTRLTVL.

This clone was observed a single time. This chain connects TRBV7-2 to TRBJ1-5; 9 bases fit TRBD1. Germline CDR1 is SGHTA and CDR2 is FQGNSA. CDR3 length equals 16 residues. Germline trimming cut 6 bases from V and 7 bases from J; bases unmatched to any gene: 13. CDR3 region: CASRQNPGQGGQPQHF. The CDR3 DNA follows: TGTGCCAGCAGACAAAACCCGGGACAGGGTGGGCAGCCCCAGCATTTT.

The CDR3 DNA is TGTGCCAGCAGCCAGGAAGAGGGAGCCTACGAGCAGTACTTC. Its translation is CASSQEEGAYEQYF. The chain joins TRBV7-9 to TRBJ2-7; possible D gene TRBD2, 5 bases. Germline V gene sequence: CDR1 SEHNR, CDR2 FQNEAQ (reference sequence). Trimming cost V 5 bases and J 2 bases, with 13 bases left between them. CDR3 length: 14 amino acids.

The rearrangement joins TRBV10-3 to TRBJ1-4; perhaps TRBD1 as D (6 bases). Germline assignment: CDR1 ENHRY and CDR2 SYGVKD. With 4 bases removed from V and 1 base from J, the gap between germline ends came to 22 bases. CDR3 length: 19 amino acids. In nucleotides, the CDR3 is TGTGCCATCAGTGTTAGGCTCGCAGGGGTTTCCAGAACTAATGAAAAACTGTTTTTT. This encodes CAISVRLAGVSRTNEKLFF.

This chain uses TRBV9 with TRBJ2-2, with D unresolved. Trimming stripped 0 bases from V and 3 bases from J, with 3 bases between. This CDR3 comprises 13 residues. Germline CDR1 is SGDLS and CDR2 is YYNGEE. CDR3 sequence (DNA): TGTGCCAGCAGCGTAGCGTACACCGGGGAGCTGTTTTTT. Its protein is CASSVAYTGELFF.

This clone was detected only once. The CDR3 region is CASSEHTGSQETQYF. CDR3 DNA sequence: TGTGCCAGCAGCGAACACACAGGGAGCCAAGAGACCCAGTACTTC. The chain couples TRBV6-1 to TRBJ2-5; tentatively, D is TRBD1 (6 bases). Germline CDR1 MNHNS, CDR2 SASEGT. The CDR3 extends over 15 amino acids. V dropped 6 bases and J dropped 1 base, with 15 bases sitting between them.

V usage is TRBV19 and J usage is TRBJ1-5; possible D gene TRBD1, 6 bases. CDR3 length equals 16 residues. CDR1 LNHDA and CDR2 SQIVND come from the germline V gene (reference sequence). Trimming pared 4 bases from V and 3 bases from J, leaving 16 bases between. CDR3 loop: CASSTYRDQANQPQHF. The CDR3 DNA follows: TGTGCCAGTAGTACCTACAGGGACCAGGCCAATCAGCCCCAGCATTTT.

The chain employs TRBV5-1 and TRBJ1-5; TRBD1 matches at 7 bases. This CDR3 has 16 residues. Germline CDR1 and CDR2: SGHRS and YFSETQ. V trimming: 0 bases; J trimming: 4 bases; junction bases outside the gene matches: 7. CDR3 bases: TGCGCCAGCAGCTTGGAGGGCAGGGGGGTTAATCAGCCCCAGCATTTT. The encoded protein is CASSLEGRGVNQPQHF.

This chain links TRBV18 with TRBJ2-7, with a tentative D call TRBD1 (6 bases). CDR1 and CDR2 (germline): KGHSH, LQKENI. This CDR3 spans 11 amino acids. Trimming took off 2 bases at V and 10 bases at J, with 9 bases between the two ends. The CDR3 DNA reads TGTGCCAGCTCACCAGGACAGCTACAGTACTTC. It yields the protein CASSPGQLQYF.

The chain has TRBV6-4 and TRBJ2-2; a weak D match, TRBD2 (6 bases). This CDR3 comprises 14 residues. Germline lookup yields CDR1 MRHNA and CDR2 SNTAGT. V was cut by 7 bases and J by 7 bases, with 16 bases left in between. Here the CDR3 DNA reads TGTGCCAGCATATTCGCGGGGAAGAACGGGGAGCTGTTTTTT. It yields the protein CASIFAGKNGELFF.

The chain employs TRBV6-5 and TRBJ1-1; TRBD1 is a possible D gene (5 bases). The length of the CDR3 is 13 residues. V lost 0 bases and J lost 7, with 9 bases in between. Germline CDR1 is MNHEY and CDR2 is SVGAGI. CDR3 nucleotides: TGTGCCAGCAGTTACTCGGGGGGAGGTGAAGCTTTCTTT. This gives the protein CASSYSGGGEAFF.

J is TRBJ2-1 and V is TRBV27; a weak D match, TRBD2 (5 bases). Germline V CDR1 and CDR2: MNHEY, SMNVEV (reference sequence). The V gene lost 1 base and the J gene lost 2 bases, with 15 bases spanning the gap. The CDR3 length is 17 residues. The CDR3 DNA reads as TGTGCCAGCAGTTTATTCTTTAGCGCGGGTCCCTACAATGAGCAGTTCTTC. It codes for CASSLFFSAGPYNEQFF.

The chain links TRBV14 to TRBJ1-4, with 11 bases lining up with TRBD1. In germline, CDR1 is SGHDN, CDR2 FVKESK. The CDR3 runs 14 residues. V was clipped by 7 bases and J by 7 bases; unmatched bases: 5. DNA for the CDR3: TGTGCCAGCACCAGGACAGGGGGCTTTGAAAAACTGTTTTTT. Residues: CASTRTGGFEKLFF.